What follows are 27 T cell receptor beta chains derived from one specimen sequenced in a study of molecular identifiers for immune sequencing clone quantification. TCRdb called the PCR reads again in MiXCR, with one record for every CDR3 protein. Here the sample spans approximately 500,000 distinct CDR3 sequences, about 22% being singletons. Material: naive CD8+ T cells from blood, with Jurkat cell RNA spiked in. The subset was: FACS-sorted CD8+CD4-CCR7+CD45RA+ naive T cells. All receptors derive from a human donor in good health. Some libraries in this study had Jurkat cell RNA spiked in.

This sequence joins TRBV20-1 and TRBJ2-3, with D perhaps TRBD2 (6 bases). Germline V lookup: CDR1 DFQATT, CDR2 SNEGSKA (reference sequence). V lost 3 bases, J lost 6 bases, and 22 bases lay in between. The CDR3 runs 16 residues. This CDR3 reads CSARAQSNGGPDTQYF. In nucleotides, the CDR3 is TGCAGTGCTAGGGCCCAAAGTAACGGGGGTCCTGATACGCAGTATTTT.

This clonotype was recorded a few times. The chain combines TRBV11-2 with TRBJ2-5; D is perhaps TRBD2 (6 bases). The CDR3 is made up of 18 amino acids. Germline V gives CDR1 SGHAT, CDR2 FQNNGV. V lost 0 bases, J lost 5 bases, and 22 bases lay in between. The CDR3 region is CASSLDARLGAWGETQYF. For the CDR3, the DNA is TGTGCCAGCAGCTTAGATGCGCGACTAGGGGCCTGGGGGGAGACCCAGTACTTC.

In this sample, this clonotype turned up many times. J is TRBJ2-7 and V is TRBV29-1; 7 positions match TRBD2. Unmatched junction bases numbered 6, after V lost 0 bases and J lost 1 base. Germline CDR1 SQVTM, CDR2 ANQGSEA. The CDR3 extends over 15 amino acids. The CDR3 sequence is CSVEDWQGGSYEQYF. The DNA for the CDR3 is TGCAGCGTTGAAGATTGGCAGGGAGGGTCCTACGAGCAGTACTTC.

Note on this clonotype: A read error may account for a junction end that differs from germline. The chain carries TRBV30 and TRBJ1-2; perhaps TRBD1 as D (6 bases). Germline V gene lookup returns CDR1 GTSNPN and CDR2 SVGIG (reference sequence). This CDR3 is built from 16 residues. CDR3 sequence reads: CAWSVLPGDLIYDYTF. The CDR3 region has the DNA TGTGCCTGGAGTGTACTTCCAGGGGACTTGATCTATGACTACACCTTC.

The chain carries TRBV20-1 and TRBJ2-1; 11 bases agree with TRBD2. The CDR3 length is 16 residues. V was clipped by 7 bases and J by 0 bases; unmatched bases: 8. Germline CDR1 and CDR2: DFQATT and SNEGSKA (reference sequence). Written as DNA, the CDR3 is TGCAGTGGGCTTAGCGGGAGGGAGAGCTCCTACAATGAGCAGTTCTTC. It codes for CSGLSGRESSYNEQFF.

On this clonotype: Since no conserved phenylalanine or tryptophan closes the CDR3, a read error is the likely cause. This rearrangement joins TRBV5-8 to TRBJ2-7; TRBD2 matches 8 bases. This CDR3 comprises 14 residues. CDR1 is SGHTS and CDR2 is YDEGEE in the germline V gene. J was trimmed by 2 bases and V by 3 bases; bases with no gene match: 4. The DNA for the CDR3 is TGTGCCAGCAGCTCTCCGGGACTAGCCTACGAGCAGTACTCC. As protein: CASSSPGLAYEQYS.

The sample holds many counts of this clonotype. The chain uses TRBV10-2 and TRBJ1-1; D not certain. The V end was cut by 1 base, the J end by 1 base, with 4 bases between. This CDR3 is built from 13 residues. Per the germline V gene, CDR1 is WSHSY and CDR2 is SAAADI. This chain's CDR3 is CASSEYTNTEAFF. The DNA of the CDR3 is TGCGCCAGCAGTGAGTACACGAACACTGAAGCTTTCTTT.

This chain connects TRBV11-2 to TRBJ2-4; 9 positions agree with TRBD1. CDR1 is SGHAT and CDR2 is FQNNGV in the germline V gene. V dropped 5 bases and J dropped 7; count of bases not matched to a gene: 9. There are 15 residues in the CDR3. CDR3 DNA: TGTGCCAGCAGCCCAACAGGGGGCACCGGGAACATTCAGTACTTC. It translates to CASSPTGGTGNIQYF.

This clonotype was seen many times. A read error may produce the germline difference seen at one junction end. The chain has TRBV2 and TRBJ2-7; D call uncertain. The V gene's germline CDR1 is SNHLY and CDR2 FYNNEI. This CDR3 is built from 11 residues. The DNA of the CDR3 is TGTGCCAGCAGTCAGACGGACCGGAGTCATTTC. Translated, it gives CASSQTDRSHF.

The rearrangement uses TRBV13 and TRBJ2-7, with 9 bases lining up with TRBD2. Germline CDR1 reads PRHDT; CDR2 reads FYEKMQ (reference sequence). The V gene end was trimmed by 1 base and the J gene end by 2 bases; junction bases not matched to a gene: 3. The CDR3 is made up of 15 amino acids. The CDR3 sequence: CASSLEVAGAYEQYF. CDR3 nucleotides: TGTGCCAGCAGCTTAGAGGTAGCGGGGGCCTACGAGCAGTACTTC. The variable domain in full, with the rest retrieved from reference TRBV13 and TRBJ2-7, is AAGVIQSPRHLIKEKRETATLKCYPIPRHDTVYWYQQGPGQDPQFLISFYEKMQSDKGSIPDRFSAQQFSDYHSELNMSSLELGDSALYFCASSLEVAGAYEQYFGPGTRLTVT.

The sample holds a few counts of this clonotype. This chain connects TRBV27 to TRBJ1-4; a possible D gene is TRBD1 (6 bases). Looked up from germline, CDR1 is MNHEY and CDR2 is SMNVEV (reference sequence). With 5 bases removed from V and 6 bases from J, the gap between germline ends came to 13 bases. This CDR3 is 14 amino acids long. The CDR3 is CASSIRGADEKLFF. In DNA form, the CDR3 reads TGTGCCAGCAGTATTCGGGGGGCGGATGAAAAACTGTTTTTT.

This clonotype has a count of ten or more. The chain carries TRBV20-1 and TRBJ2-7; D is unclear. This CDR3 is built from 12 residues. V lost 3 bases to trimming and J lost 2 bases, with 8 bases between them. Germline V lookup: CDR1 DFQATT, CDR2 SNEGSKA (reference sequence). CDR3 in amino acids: CSARDETYEQYF. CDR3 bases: TGCAGTGCTAGGGACGAAACCTACGAGCAGTACTTC.

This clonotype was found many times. The chain's CDR3 is CSVPSPDLNTGELFF. As DNA, the CDR3 is TGCAGCGTCCCATCACCCGACTTGAACACCGGGGAGCTGTTTTTT. The chain uses TRBV29-1 and TRBJ2-2; D is unclear. Between the trimmed V and J ends, which lost 6 bases and 1 base, there was a span of 15 bases. Per germline, CDR1 SQVTM and CDR2 ANQGSEA. The CDR3 spans 15 residues.

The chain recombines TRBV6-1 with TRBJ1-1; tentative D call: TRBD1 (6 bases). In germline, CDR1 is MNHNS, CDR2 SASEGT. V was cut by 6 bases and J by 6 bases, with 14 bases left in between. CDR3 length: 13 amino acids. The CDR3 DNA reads TGTGCCAGCAGGGGGGGCGGGGGGGCTGAAGCTTTCTTT. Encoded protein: CASRGGGGAEAFF.

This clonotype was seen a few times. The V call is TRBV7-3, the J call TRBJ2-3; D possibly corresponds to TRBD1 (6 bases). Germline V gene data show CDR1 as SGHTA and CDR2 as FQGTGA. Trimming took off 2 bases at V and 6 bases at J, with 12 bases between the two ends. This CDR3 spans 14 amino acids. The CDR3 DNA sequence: TGTGCCAGCAGCTTAGGAACAGGGTCGGATACGCAGTATTTT. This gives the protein CASSLGTGSDTQYF.

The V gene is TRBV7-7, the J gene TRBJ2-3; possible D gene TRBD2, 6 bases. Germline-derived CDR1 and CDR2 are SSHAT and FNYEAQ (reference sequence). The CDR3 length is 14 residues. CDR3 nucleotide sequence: TGTACTAGCAGCTTAGGGAGTCACACAGATACGCAGTATTTT. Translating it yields CTSSLGSHTDTQYF. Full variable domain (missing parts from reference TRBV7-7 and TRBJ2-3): GAGVSQSPRYKVTKRGQDVTLRCDPISSHATLYWYQQALGQGPEFLTYFNYEAQPDKSGLPSDRFSAERPEGSISTLTIQRTEQRDSAMYRCTSSLGSHTDTQYFGPGTRLTVL.

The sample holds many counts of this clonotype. The CDR3 is CASSQESGAGNTIYF. CDR3 coding DNA: TGCGCCAGCAGCCAAGAGTCGGGGGCTGGAAACACCATATATTTT. The chain combines TRBV4-3 with TRBJ1-3; tentative D call: TRBD1 (5 bases). Germline lookup yields CDR1 LGHNA and CDR2 YSLEER. V was trimmed by 0 bases and J by 2 bases, leaving 8 bases between them. The CDR3 consists of 15 residues.

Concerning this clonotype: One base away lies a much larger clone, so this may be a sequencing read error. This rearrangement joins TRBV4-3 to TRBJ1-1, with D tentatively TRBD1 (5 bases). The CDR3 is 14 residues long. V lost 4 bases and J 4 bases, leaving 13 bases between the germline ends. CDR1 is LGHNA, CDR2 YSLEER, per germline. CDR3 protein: CASSRVAGGTEAFF. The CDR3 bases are TGCGCCAGCAGCCGAGTCGCCGGGGGCACTGAAGCTTTCTTT.

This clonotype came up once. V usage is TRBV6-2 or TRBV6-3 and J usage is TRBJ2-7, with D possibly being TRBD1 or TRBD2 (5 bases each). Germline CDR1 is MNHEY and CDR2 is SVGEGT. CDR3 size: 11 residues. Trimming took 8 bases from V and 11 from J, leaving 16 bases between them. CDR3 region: CASLRGGVKYF. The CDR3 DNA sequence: TGTGCCAGCCTACGGGGCGGCGTGAAGTACTTC.

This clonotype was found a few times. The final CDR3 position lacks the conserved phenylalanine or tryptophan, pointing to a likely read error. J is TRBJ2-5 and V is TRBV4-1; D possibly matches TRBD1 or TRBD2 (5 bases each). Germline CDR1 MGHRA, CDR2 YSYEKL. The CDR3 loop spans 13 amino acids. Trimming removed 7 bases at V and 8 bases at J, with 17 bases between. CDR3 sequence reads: CASMPDNGDTQYC. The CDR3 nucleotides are TGCGCCAGCATGCCGGACAACGGGGATACCCAGTACTGC.

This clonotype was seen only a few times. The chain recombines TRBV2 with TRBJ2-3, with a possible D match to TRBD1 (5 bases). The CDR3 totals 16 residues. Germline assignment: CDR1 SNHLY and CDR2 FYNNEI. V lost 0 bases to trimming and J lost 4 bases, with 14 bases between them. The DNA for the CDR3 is TGTGCCAGCAGTGAAGCACAGGTGGGGCGCGCAGATACGCAGTATTTT. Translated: CASSEAQVGRADTQYF.

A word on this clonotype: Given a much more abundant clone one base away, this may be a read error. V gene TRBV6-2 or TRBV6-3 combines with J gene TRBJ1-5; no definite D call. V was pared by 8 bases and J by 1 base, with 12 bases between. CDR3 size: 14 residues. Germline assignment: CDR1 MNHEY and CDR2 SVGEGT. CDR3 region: CASGRPASNQPQHF. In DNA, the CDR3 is TGTGCCAGCGGGAGGCCAGCCAGCAATCAGCCCCAGCATTTT.

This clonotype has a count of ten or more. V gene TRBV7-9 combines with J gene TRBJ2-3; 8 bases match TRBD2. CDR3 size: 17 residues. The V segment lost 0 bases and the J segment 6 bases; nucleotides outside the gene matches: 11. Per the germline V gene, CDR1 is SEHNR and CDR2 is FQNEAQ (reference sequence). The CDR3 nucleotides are TGTGCCAGCAGCTTAGCGGAGGCCCTCGGGGGGGCGGATACGCAGTATTTT. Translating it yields CASSLAEALGGADTQYF.

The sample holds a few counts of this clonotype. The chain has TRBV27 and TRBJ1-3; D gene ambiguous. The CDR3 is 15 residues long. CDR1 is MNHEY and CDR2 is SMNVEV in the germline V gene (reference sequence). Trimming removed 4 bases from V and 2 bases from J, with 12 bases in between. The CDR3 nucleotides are TGTGCCAGCAGTTCCGACGCACACCCTGGAAACACCATATATTTT. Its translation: CASSSDAHPGNTIYF.

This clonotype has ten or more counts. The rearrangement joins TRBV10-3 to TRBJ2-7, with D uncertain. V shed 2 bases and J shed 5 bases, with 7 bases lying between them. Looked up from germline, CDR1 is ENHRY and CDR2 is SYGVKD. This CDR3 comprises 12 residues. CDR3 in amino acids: CAISERKDEQYF. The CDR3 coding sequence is TGTGCCATCAGTGAGCGGAAAGACGAGCAGTACTTC.

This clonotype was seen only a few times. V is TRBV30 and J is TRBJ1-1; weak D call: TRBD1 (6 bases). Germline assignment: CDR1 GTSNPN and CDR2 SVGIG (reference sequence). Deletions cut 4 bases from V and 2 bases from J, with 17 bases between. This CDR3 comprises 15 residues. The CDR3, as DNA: TGTGCCTGGATGCTCACAGGGCTTGCAAACACTGAAGCTTTCTTT. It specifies CAWMLTGLANTEAFF. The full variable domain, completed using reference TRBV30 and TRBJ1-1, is SQTIHQWPATLVQPVGSPLSLECTVEGTSNPNLYWYRQAAGRGLQLLFYSVGIGQISSEVPQNLSASRPQDRQFILSSKKLLLSDSGFYLCAWMLTGLANTEAFFGQGTRLTVV.

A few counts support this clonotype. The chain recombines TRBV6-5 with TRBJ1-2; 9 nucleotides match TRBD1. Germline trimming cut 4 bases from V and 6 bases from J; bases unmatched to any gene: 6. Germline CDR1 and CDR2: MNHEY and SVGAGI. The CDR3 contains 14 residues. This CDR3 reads CASSFRQGVDGYTF. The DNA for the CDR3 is TGTGCCAGCAGTTTCCGACAGGGGGTCGATGGCTACACCTTC.